Detailed here is one T cell receptor (beta chain). Its antigen is unknown. No much larger clonotype is one base removed from it; base qualities were not supplied. From cysteine to phenylalanine, the CDR3 is 14 amino acids long. CDR3 DNA only is kept here, 42 bases in frame from base 1. Deletion took 5 bases off V and 8 bases off J, with a span of 18 bases between the germline ends. From the germline V gene, CDR1 is SGHVS and CDR2 is FNYEAQ. The immunoSEQ Assay, a bias-controlled multiplex PCR, was used to amplify TCRbeta CDR3 regions from genomic DNA. Processing in the source paper ran as follows. Nucleated cell counts per sample were estimated from amplification of reference gene primers within the assay. To quantify the absolute abundance of each unique TCRbeta CDR3 rearrangement, sequence reads were collapsed and filtered. Productive Simpson clonality was computed per sample as the square root of Simpson's diversity index over productive rearrangements. TCRdb mirrors the immuneACCESS table, restricted to in-frame sequences. Some clones are absent from its copies; in checked studies, under half trace to an unresolved V gene, and the reason for the others is unknown. The V and J calls and clone size were taken over from that table, and D and trimming were inferred from the DNA. This sample holds about 210,000 clones; around 87% were observed only once. The ten largest clones take up approximately 6% of the sample.

This specimen belongs to a study of blood T cell repertoires in COVID-19 (dated by TCRdb to the early 2020s). With regard to the full study: Samples from collaborators originated in the United States, Italy and Spain and spanned both the acute and convalescent phases of COVID-19. The material from the prospective study consisted of cDNA or gDNA derived from T cells, B-cell-depleted T cells, or PBMCs. The dataset comprised deeply sampled blood TCRbeta repertoires from subjects exposed to, actively infected with, or recovered from COVID-19. A freely available public database, intended as a resource for researchers studying the immune response to SARS-CoV-2, is where the repertoires were released. The samples were drawn from the first 160 participants of the ongoing ImmuneRACE study and from 1,254 subjects provided by 6 global collaborators. A de-identified subject ID, COVID-19 status, age in years and sex were almost always included in the sample metadata. Where available, HLA class I and class II types were taken from metadata supplied by the sample provider and were not determined by assay-based typing.

Study-level results and caveats: The quantity of clinical and demographic metadata differed by source and by participant and was supplied without curation.

A second Seattle source provided samples from volunteer blood donors who had recovered from COVID-19. The collaborating institutions used their own protocols to collect whole blood in K2EDTA tubes. Collaborator samples were shipped for TCRbeta analysis as frozen whole blood, isolated PBMCs, or DNA extracted from either sample type. Specimen: peripheral blood. The rearrangement combines TRBV7-6 with TRBJ1-2, with no reliable assignment of the D segment. This TCR was recovered from a man aged 55 to 70 who had recovered from COVID-19. The encoded CDR3 is CASSPQAGMEGYTF. The nucleotide sequence reads TGTGCCAGCAGCCCACAAGCGGGAATGGAAGGCTACACCTTC. Full variable domain (CDR3 extended with the reference TRBV7-6 and TRBJ1-2 proteins): GAGVSQSPRYKVTKRGQDVALRCDPISGHVSLYWYRQALGQGPEFLTYFNYEAQQDKSGLPNDRFSAERPEGSISTLTIQRTEQRDSAMYRCASSPQAGMEGYTFGSGTRLTVV.